A selection of T cell receptor beta chains follows, all from one sample in a study of blood T cell repertoires in COVID-19. Generated by immunoSEQ multiplex PCR, the TCRdb table keeps only in-frame clones and is missing some. Of a few hundred thousand clones in the sample, roughly 80% were seen once. The specimen sequenced was peripheral blood. The receptors derive from an elderly woman with acute or convalescent COVID-19. Each CDR3 is given with its conserved first and last residue. The order of the fields is J gene, D gene, clone size, V gene, CDR3 DNA, CDR3 protein. A D gene is named only where the DNA matches it firmly. Clone size is shown for a subset of rows, as once, few, many or a class of expanded clone.

TRBJ2-3 | . | . | TRBV7-8 | TGTGCCAGCAGCTCTCGTATAGATACGCAGTATTTT | CASSSRIDTQYF
TRBJ2-5 | . | . | TRBV10-3 | TGTGCCACCACGGCATTCGGCGGTCAGGGAGAGACCCAGTACTTC | CATTAFGGQGETQYF
TRBJ2-7 | TRBD1 | . | TRBV3-1/TRBV3-2 | TGTGCCAGCAGCCCCGGGACAGGTTACTACGAGCAGTACTTC | CASSPGTGYYEQYF
TRBJ2-2 | . | few | TRBV9 | TGTGCCAGCAGCGTAAACTTGAACACCGGGGAGCTGTTTTTT | CASSVNLNTGELFF
TRBJ2-3 | TRBD2 | . | TRBV27 | TGTGCCAGCAGTTTACTGGGTAGCGGGAGCACAGATACGCAGTATTTT | CASSLLGSGSTDTQYF
TRBJ2-5 | TRBD1 | . | TRBV5-4 | TGTGCCAGCAGCCCGGGGACAGTCCAAGAGACCCAGTACTTC | CASSPGTVQETQYF
TRBJ1-5 | TRBD1 | once | TRBV6-2/TRBV6-3 | TGTGCCAGCAGTGGGAATCGACAGGGGGCGATGACTTATAGCAATCAGCCCCAGCATTTT | CASSGNRQGAMTYSNQPQHF
TRBJ1-2 | TRBD1 | few | TRBV7-2 | TGTGCCAGCAGCTTAGAGGACAGGGTGTACGGCTACACCTTC | CASSLEDRVYGYTF
TRBJ2-3 | TRBD2 | . | TRBV6-1 | TGTGCCAGCAGTGAAATGCCCGGTGGCGGGGGGGCGACAGATACGCAGTATTTT | CASSEMPGGGGATDTQYF
TRBJ2-3 | . | . | TRBV19 | TGTGCCAGTAGTTCCGGGGGTCTTATACAGTATTTT | CASSSGGLIQYF
TRBJ2-7 | TRBD1 | . | TRBV6-5 | TGTGCCAGCAGCACCAGGACAGGGGACTGGTACGAGCAGTACTTC | CASSTRTGDWYEQYF
TRBJ1-2 | . | . | TRBV3-1/TRBV3-2 | TGTGCCAGCAGCGGGACTCACCCGGCGGGCTATGGCTACACCTTC | CASSGTHPAGYGYTF
TRBJ2-5 | TRBD2 | . | TRBV24-1 | TGTGCCACCAGTGACCTTGATCTAGCGGACCAAGAGACCCAGTACTTC | CATSDLDLADQETQYF
TRBJ1-5 | . | . | TRBV4-2 | TGTGCCAGCAGCCAACCAGAGGATGGATCCCCCCAGCATTTT | CASSQPEDGSPQHF
TRBJ1-5 | . | . | TRBV10-3 | TGTGCCATCAGTGAGTCGTTGGCTAGCAATCAGCCCCAGCATTTT | CAISESLASNQPQHF
TRBJ2-1 | TRBD2 | . | TRBV6-6 | TGTGCCAGCATCCTAGCGGGGGGGGTGAACAATGAGCAGTTCTTC | CASILAGGVNNEQFF
TRBJ2-1 | . | . | TRBV10-3 | TGTGCCATCAGTGGTGGGACTCACAATGAGCAGTTCTTC | CAISGGTHNEQFF
TRBJ2-3 | . | . | TRBV5-5 | TGTGCCAGCAGCTTGGTCCCCGGACTCTTGAGAACAGATACGCAGTATTTT | CASSLVPGLLRTDTQYF
TRBJ1-6 | . | . | TRBV7-9 | TGTGCCAGCAGCTTAGAGGGGTATAATTCACCCCTCCACTTT | CASSLEGYNSPLHF
TRBJ2-5 | TRBD2 | . | TRBV7-3 | TGTGCCAGCAGCTCGCTAGCGGGGGCGCAAGAGACCCAGTACTTC | CASSSLAGAQETQYF
TRBJ2-3 | . | . | TRBV6-2/TRBV6-3 | TGTGCCAGCAGTGGGGGGATCTCTACAGATACGCAGTATTTT | CASSGGISTDTQYF
TRBJ2-3 | TRBD2 | . | TRBV23-1 | TGCGCCAGCAGTCAACCACGGACTAGCGGCCTGAAACACACAGATACGCAGTATTTT | CASSQPRTSGLKHTDTQYF
TRBJ2-7 | TRBD1 | . | TRBV2 | TGTGCCAGCAGTCCCCGGGACAGGCCCTACGAGCAGTACTTC | CASSPRDRPYEQYF
TRBJ2-7 | TRBD2 | . | TRBV3-1/TRBV3-2 | TGTGCCAGCAGCCAAGATTTCGAAGCGGGGGACTACGAGCAGTACTTC | CASSQDFEAGDYEQYF
TRBJ1-5 | TRBD1 | . | TRBV7-2 | TGTGCCAGCAGCCCCGGACAGGGCAGTCAGCCCCAGCATTTT | CASSPGQGSQPQHF
TRBJ2-3 | TRBD2 | . | TRBV4-3 | TGCGCCAGCAGCCAAGATCCCAGCGGGGCCCCGGATTCCACAGATACGCAGTATTTT | CASSQDPSGAPDSTDTQYF
TRBJ2-3 | TRBD2 | . | TRBV19 | TGTGCCAGTAGTATAGTGGCGGGAGCGGGAACAGATACGCAGTATTTT | CASSIVAGAGTDTQYF
TRBJ1-1 | TRBD1 | . | TRBV12-5 | TGTGCTAGTGGTTTGCAGGGGGATACTGAAGCTTTCTTT | CASGLQGDTEAFF
TRBJ2-5 | TRBD2 | . | TRBV19 | TGTGCCAGTAGACGGTCCCAAGCGGGAGTTGGAGAGACCCAGTACTTC | CASRRSQAGVGETQYF
TRBJ1-2 | TRBD1 | . | TRBV18 | TGTGCCAGCTCACGGGACAGTAACTATGGCTACACCTTC | CASSRDSNYGYTF
TRBJ2-5 | TRBD2 | . | TRBV10-3 | TGTGCCATCACTCCAGCGGGGGGGCAAGAGACCCAGTACTTC | CAITPAGGQETQYF
TRBJ1-1 | TRBD1 | . | TRBV27 | TGTGCCAGCAGTGCGGACAGGGGGCGAGCTGAAGCTTTCTTT | CASSADRGRAEAFF
TRBJ2-6 | . | . | TRBV5-1 | TGCGCCAGCAGCTTGGCGGAGGGGGGGAGTGGGGCCAACGTCCTGACTTTC | CASSLAEGGSGANVLTF
TRBJ2-3 | . | once | TRBV5-4 | TGTGCCAGCAGCCCGAGTGGGCAGGGGGATACGCAGTATTTT | CASSPSGQGDTQYF
TRBJ1-5 | TRBD1 | . | TRBV30 | TGTGCCTGGAGTGGACAGGGCGGACAGCCCCAGCATTTT | CAWSGQGGQPQHF
TRBJ1-2 | TRBD1 | . | TRBV11-3 | TGTGCCAGCAGCGAAGGACAGGGGGCGCTTGGAGGCTACACCTTC | CASSEGQGALGGYTF
TRBJ1-6 | . | . | TRBV28 | TGTGCCAGCAGTTTATTAAGCAGCCAGGGTAGCTCACCCCTCCACTTT | CASSLLSSQGSSPLHF
TRBJ1-5 | . | . | TRBV4-1 | TGCGCCAGCAGCCAAGAAAGCGGGGGCATCCAGCCCCAGCATTTT | CASSQESGGIQPQHF
TRBJ1-2 | . | few | TRBV19 | TGTGCCACCAACCCCTCCGGGACTACTAACTATGGCTACACCTTC | CATNPSGTTNYGYTF
TRBJ2-1 | TRBD2 | . | TRBV4-1 | TGCGCCAGCAGCCAAGATAGTCCCAATAGCGGGAGCTTCTACAATGAGCAGTTCTTC | CASSQDSPNSGSFYNEQFF
TRBJ2-3 | . | . | TRBV28 | TGTGCCATCCCCGGGTTACTGGCAGATACGCAGTATTTT | CAIPGLLADTQYF
TRBJ2-5 | . | . | TRBV6-2/TRBV6-3 | TGTGCCAGCAGTTCCGGGACACTCCGAGGTGTTACCCAGTACTTC | CASSSGTLRGVTQYF
TRBJ2-3 | TRBD1 | . | TRBV5-1 | TGCGCCAGCAGCGCGGGGGACAGGGAGGCAGATACGCAGTATTTT | CASSAGDREADTQYF
TRBJ1-4 | TRBD1 | . | TRBV5-1 | TGCGCCAGCGGAGAGCAGGGGGCTACTTGGGCTAATGAAAAACTGTTTTTT | CASGEQGATWANEKLFF
TRBJ2-7 | . | . | TRBV6-5 | TGTGCCAGCAGTTATGGGCAGTCGACGAGCGAGCAGTACTTC | CASSYGQSTSEQYF
TRBJ2-5 | . | few | TRBV11-2 | TGTGCCAGCAGCTCCCCTCACGGGTTGTTGGAGACCCAGTACTTC | CASSSPHGLLETQYF
TRBJ2-3 | . | . | TRBV29-1 | TGCAGCGTTGAAGAGCAGGGAGATACGCAGTATTTT | CSVEEQGDTQYF
TRBJ2-5 | TRBD2 | . | TRBV5-1 | TGCGCCAGCAGCTTGGGGGGACTAGCGGGTTTCCAAGAGACCCAGTACTTC | CASSLGGLAGFQETQYF